This TCR beta chain is from a study of identical twins. General observations from the study: Insertions were reduced in abundant cord blood beta clonotypes but not in memory repertoires.

Each donor (without exception) was a healthy Caucasian. A universal primer site was created by template switching, with the cDNA bearing unique molecular identifiers. TCRdb itself ran the 5' RACE reads through MiXCR, one entry per CDR3 protein. The sample includes 400,000 to 600,000 distinct CDR3 sequences, 20% to 25% of them seen just once. This clonotype appeared a few times. The antigen is undetermined. These data also formed part of another study, on yellow fever vaccine responses in identical twins.

The specimen sequenced was CD4+ T cells sorted from blood. This receptor was identified in a woman between 18 and 29 years old in good health.

In DNA, the CDR3 is TGCAGCGTGGGGGCTAGCGGGACGTTAGAGACCCAGTACTTC. It specifies CSVGASGTLETQYF. The chain links TRBV29-1 to TRBJ2-5; TRBD2 aligns across 9 bases. The CDR3 sequence is 14 residues long. Trimming at V came to 6 bases and at J to 4 bases, leaving 9 bases not matched to a gene. CDR1 SQVTM and CDR2 ANQGSEA come from the germline V gene.